These 20 T cell receptor beta chains were sequenced from one sample in a study of blood T cell repertoires in COVID-19. Clones were sequenced by immunoSEQ multiplex PCR, and TCRdb holds only the in-frame ones, with some missing. The sample includes more than 250,000 clones, about 90% seen only once; the top ten take approximately 6%. The sequencing input was PBMCs or T cells enriched from blood (not recorded which). The source is a woman in her thirties who had recovered from COVID-19.

The genes are TRBV3-1 (or the pseudogene TRBV3-2) and TRBJ1-2; 8 bases match TRBD1. This CDR3 is 14 amino acids long. Trimming at V came to 4 bases and at J to 8 bases, leaving 9 bases not matched to a gene. CDR1 LGHDT and CDR2 YNNKEL come from the germline V gene (reference sequence). CDR3 residues: CASSRAQGAGGYTF. The CDR3 coding sequence is TGTGCCAGCAGCCGCGCTCAGGGGGCAGGAGGCTACACCTTC.

The chain is built from TRBV19 and TRBJ1-3; D is perhaps TRBD1 (5 bases). This CDR3 spans 14 amino acids. Trimming took 3 bases from V and 3 from J, leaving 9 bases between them. From germline, CDR1 is LNHDA and CDR2 SQIVND (reference sequence). The DNA for the CDR3 is TGTGCCAGTAGTATCGGGGGATTTGGAAACACCATATATTTT. Translating it yields CASSIGGFGNTIYF.

The CDR3 reads CASSFAGGGMDTQYF. The CDR3 region has the DNA TGTGCCAGCAGTTTCGCAGGCGGCGGGATGGATACGCAGTATTTT. J is TRBJ2-3 and V is TRBV6-5; D might be TRBD2 (6 bases). Trimming pared 4 bases from V and 6 bases from J, leaving 17 bases between. This CDR3 is built from 15 residues. Germline CDR1 is MNHEY and CDR2 is SVGAGI.

The V and J genes are TRBV12-3 or TRBV12-4 and TRBJ1-1; D perhaps matches TRBD1 (5 bases). This CDR3 has 13 amino acids. V lost 3 bases and J lost 3, with 8 bases in between. The CDR3 region has the DNA TGTGCCAGCAGTTTGGCGGGGCACACTGAAGCTTTCTTT. Translation: CASSLAGHTEAFF.

The gene calls are TRBV5-1 and TRBJ1-2, with 8 bases identical to TRBD1. The V and J ends lost 0 bases and 4 bases, in that order; junction bases with no gene match: 5. This CDR3 has 15 amino acids. Germline CDR1 reads SGHRS; CDR2 reads YFSETQ. The CDR3 is CASSLATGGAYGYTF. CDR3 coding DNA: TGCGCCAGCAGCTTGGCTACAGGGGGGGCCTATGGCTACACCTTC.

The chain carries TRBV9 and TRBJ2-2, with TRBD2 matching over 8 bases. The germline CDR1 and CDR2 sequences are SGDLS and YYNGEE. This CDR3 is built from 17 residues. V gave up 2 bases and J gave up 6 bases; unmatched junction bases: 12. The CDR3 DNA reads as TGTGCCAGCAGCGTCGGGGGGGCCGTACTTTCCTCCGGGGAGCTGTTTTTT. Translating it yields CASSVGGAVLSSGELFF.

Here the CDR3 DNA reads TGCGCCAGCAGCCAAGCGGGGGCCGACTACAATGAGCAGTTCTTC. Residues: CASSQAGADYNEQFF. The rearrangement joins TRBV5-1 to TRBJ2-1; 8 nucleotides line up with TRBD2. Looked up from germline, CDR1 is SGHRS and CDR2 is YFSETQ. J gave up 3 bases and V 4 bases, and 6 bases lay outside the gene matches. The CDR3 extends over 15 amino acids.

The chain has TRBV5-1 and TRBJ1-1; weak D call: TRBD1 (5 bases). This CDR3 contains 13 residues. The V and J ends lost 6 bases and 1 base respectively, with 10 bases between them. Germline CDR1 and CDR2: SGHRS and YFSETQ. CDR3 region: CASKGAKNTEAFF. The CDR3 region has the DNA TGCGCCAGCAAAGGGGCGAAGAACACTGAAGCTTTCTTT.

The CDR3 is CASSLRVVDEQYF. CDR3 nucleotides: TGTGCCAGCAGCTTACGGGTGGTAGACGAGCAGTACTTC. V and J are TRBV7-2 and TRBJ2-7; D not resolved. Germline V gene data show CDR1 as SGHTA and CDR2 as FQGNSA. The CDR3 sequence is 13 residues long. V lost 2 bases to trimming and J lost 5 bases, with 10 bases between them.

The J gene is TRBJ1-1, the V gene TRBV7-9, with D unresolved. Trimming took 8 bases from V and 0 from J, leaving 7 bases between them. CDR3 length equals 12 residues. The germline CDR1 and CDR2 sequences are SEHNR and FQNEAQ (reference sequence). CDR3 sequence (DNA): TGTGCCAGCCACGACATGAACACTGAAGCTTTCTTT. Encoded protein: CASHDMNTEAFF.

The chain couples TRBV5-1 to TRBJ2-3, with 8 bases that match TRBD1. This CDR3 is 14 amino acids long. Looked up from germline, CDR1 is SGHRS and CDR2 is YFSETQ. V shed 5 bases and J 1 base; nucleotides not matched to a gene: 3. CDR3 nucleotides: TGCGCCAGCAGAGCGACAGGGGGCACAGATACGCAGTATTTT. Amino acid sequence: CASRATGGTDTQYF.

The chain recombines TRBV2 with TRBJ1-6; the match to TRBD1 covers 7 bases. J was trimmed by 7 bases and V by 3 bases; bases with no gene match: 9. CDR1 is SNHLY and CDR2 is FYNNEI in the germline V gene. The CDR3 covers 16 residues. The chain's CDR3 is CASSDSLDRLNSPLHF. The DNA for the CDR3 is TGTGCCAGCAGTGACTCGCTGGACAGGTTGAATTCACCCCTCCACTTT.

This clone has just one count. The gene calls are TRBV4-3 and TRBJ1-2, with D maybe TRBD1 (6 bases). V dropped 0 bases and J dropped 4 bases, with 9 bases sitting between them. The CDR3 loop spans 14 amino acids. Looked up from germline, CDR1 is LGHNA and CDR2 is YSLEER. The CDR3 DNA reads TGCGCCAGCAGCCAAGACACAGGGCCCTATGGCTACACCTTC. This encodes CASSQDTGPYGYTF.

V usage is TRBV7-9 and J usage is TRBJ1-3; perhaps TRBD1 as D (5 bases). The CDR3 is 17 amino acids. V lost 7 bases to trimming and J lost 0 bases, with 19 bases between them. Looked up from germline, CDR1 is SEHNR and CDR2 is FQNEAQ (reference sequence). This CDR3 is CASTLGRAQSSGNTIYF. The CDR3 nucleotides read TGTGCCAGCACCCTTGGCAGGGCCCAAAGCTCTGGAAACACCATATATTTT. Using reference TRBV7-9 and TRBJ1-3 for the parts outside the CDR3, the full variable domain is DTGVSQNPRHKITKRGQNVTFRCDPISEHNRLYWYRQTLGQGPEFLTYFQNEAQLEKSRLLSDRFSAERPKGSFSTLEIQRTEQGDSAMYLCASTLGRAQSSGNTIYFGEGSWLTVV.

The gene calls are TRBV19 and TRBJ2-7, with 14 bases fitting TRBD2. The ends lost 4 bases at V and 4 bases at J; junction bases unmatched: 6. CDR3 size: 16 residues. Germline V lookup: CDR1 LNHDA, CDR2 SQIVND (reference sequence). DNA for the CDR3: TGTGCCAGTAGTACACGGACTAGCGGGGGGCCATACGAGCAGTACTTC. Translating it yields CASSTRTSGGPYEQYF.

J is TRBJ2-1 and V is TRBV5-1; 14 bases line up with TRBD2. With 4 bases clipped from V and 9 bases from J, the junction kept 6 bases outside the gene matches. Per the germline V gene, CDR1 is SGHRS and CDR2 is YFSETQ. The CDR3 runs to 15 residues. The CDR3 here is CASSPTSGGAGEQFF. DNA for the CDR3: TGCGCCAGCAGCCCGACTAGCGGGGGGGCAGGTGAGCAGTTCTTC.

This chain connects TRBV6-5 to TRBJ2-5, with TRBD1 matching 9 bases. V was clipped by 5 bases and J by 7 bases; unmatched bases: 11. The V gene's germline CDR1 is MNHEY and CDR2 SVGAGI. This CDR3 has 15 amino acids. In DNA, the CDR3 is TGTGCCAGCAGTCCCGGACAGGGGCCGGCTTGGACCCAGTACTTC. Its protein product is CASSPGQGPAWTQYF.

The chain is built from TRBV19 and TRBJ1-1; 7 nucleotides agree with TRBD1. Per the germline V gene, CDR1 is LNHDA and CDR2 is SQIVND (reference sequence). The CDR3 runs to 14 residues. V lost 9 bases to trimming and J lost 3 bases; unmatched junction nucleotides: 10. DNA for the CDR3: TGTGCCAGCGCCACGACAGGGTTTGACACTGAAGCTTTCTTT. The encoded protein is CASATTGFDTEAFF.

The genes are TRBV4-3 and TRBJ2-3, with TRBD1 as a possible D gene (6 bases). Germline lookup yields CDR1 LGHNA and CDR2 YSLEER. The V end lost 2 bases, the J end lost 2 bases, and 11 bases lay between the germline ends. The CDR3 spans 15 residues. The CDR3 DNA is TGCGCCAGCAGCCAATACAGGGCCCCCACAGATACGCAGTATTTT. Translation gives CASSQYRAPTDTQYF.

This clone was observed a few times. The rearrangement joins TRBV27 to TRBJ2-7; D remains unclear. CDR1 is MNHEY and CDR2 is SMNVEV in the germline V gene (reference sequence). CDR3 length: 13 residues. V was cut by 4 bases and J by 0 bases, with 7 bases left in between. CDR3 in DNA: TGTGCCAGCAGTTGGGCCAGCTCCTACGAGCAGTACTTC. Amino acid sequence: CASSWASSYEQYF.